What follows is one T cell receptor beta chain and its context. This clone has ten or more counts. It lacks a known antigen. Base quality data are lacking; no much larger clone is found one base away. From the cysteine through the phenylalanine, the CDR3 covers 13 amino acids. Just CDR3 DNA is preserved here, 39 bases in frame from base 1. The germline V gene provides CDR1 MNHEY and CDR2 SVGAGI. For this chain, trimming is 6 bases at the V end and 7 bases at the J end, and the number of junction bases without a gene match is 5. TCRbeta CDR3 regions were amplified from genomic DNA using the immunoSEQ Assay, a bias-controlled multiplex PCR. In the original analysis: The number of nucleated cells in each sample was estimated by amplification of reference gene primers within the assay. To quantify the absolute abundance of each unique TCRbeta CDR3 rearrangement, sequence reads were collapsed and filtered. For each sample, productive Simpson clonality was calculated by taking the square root of Simpson's diversity index across productive rearrangements. The immuneACCESS repertoire file appears here via TCRdb, limited to in-frame rearrangements. These files lack a portion of the clones; in checked studies, under half of the deficit traces to unresolved V genes, and the cause of the others is not known. The V and J calls and the clone size are those of that table, but D and trimming were determined from the DNA. Across this sample there are about 130,000 clones, with almost 80% seen only once. The ten largest account for 9.5% to 12% of the sample.

This entry comes from a study of blood T cell repertoires in COVID-19 (TCRdb year 2020). Regarding the complete study: Samples covering the acute and convalescent phases of COVID-19 were provided by collaborators in the United States, Italy and Spain. The prospective study material was composed of cDNA or gDNA derived from T cells, B-cell-depleted T cells, or PBMCs. The dataset comprised deeply sampled blood TCRbeta repertoires from subjects exposed to, actively infected with, or recovered from COVID-19. The repertoires were released in a freely available public database intended as a resource for research on the immune response to SARS-CoV-2. Samples came from the ongoing ImmuneRACE study (first 160 participants) plus 1,254 subjects from 6 global collaborators. The sample metadata nearly always contained a de-identified subject ID, COVID-19 status, age in years and sex. Where available, HLA class I and class II types were obtained from metadata supplied by the sample provider rather than from assay-based typing.

The research as a whole found: The amount of clinical and demographic metadata varied by source and participant and was provided uncurated.

Samples from volunteer blood donors who had recovered from COVID-19 were contributed by a second Seattle source. Collaborating institutions collected whole blood in K2EDTA tubes following their own protocols. For TCRbeta analysis, collaborator samples were shipped as frozen whole blood, as isolated PBMCs, or as DNA extracted from either sample type. Recombination linked TRBV6-5 to TRBJ2-2, and 7 bases in between align with TRBD1. The clonotype was recovered from a man between 60 and 70 years old who had recovered from COVID-19. Sample: peripheral blood. The DNA sequence reads TGTGCCAGCAGCCAGACAGGGATCGGGGAGCTGTTTTTT. Translation gives CASSQTGIGELFF.